A single sample gave rise to the 22 T cell receptor beta chains below, sequenced in a study of blood T cell repertoires in COVID-19. Repertoires were generated with immunoSEQ multiplex PCR, while TCRdb's copy carries only in-frame clones and drops some. The data show a few hundred thousand clones, approximately 85% seen once. The material sequenced was peripheral blood. The receptor source for this set is a woman of 80 years or more with COVID-19, enrolled during active disease.

This clone was detected only a few times. This chain uses TRBV21-1 with TRBJ1-2; the table's D call of TRBD1 was not tested on the DNA. TRBV21-1 has pseudogene status. The CDR3 loop spans 16 amino acids. The CDR3 bases are TGTGCCAGCAGCAAAACATCCGGACAGGTTCCGTATGGCTACACCTTC. It encodes CASSKTSGQVPYGYTF.

The DNA for the CDR3 is TGTGCCAGCAGTTACTCCGAGGGACTAGCGGGAGCCATGTCCACAGATACGCAGTATTTT. This translates into CASSYSEGLAGAMSTDTQYF. The chain uses TRBV6-2 or TRBV6-3 and TRBJ2-3, with 14 bases aligning to TRBD2. The CDR3 is made up of 20 amino acids. Germline CDR1 and CDR2: MNHEY and SVGEGT. V dropped 0 bases and J dropped 2; count of bases not matched to a gene: 10.

This chain links TRBV5-1 with TRBJ1-1, with 11 bases fitting TRBD1. Germline V gives CDR1 SGHRS, CDR2 YFSETQ. The CDR3 is 16 residues long. With V trimmed by 4 bases and J by 8 bases, 13 bases remained unmatched. The CDR3 loop reads CASSTGPGQGASEAFF. In nucleotides, the CDR3 is TGCGCCAGCAGCACAGGACCCGGACAGGGGGCTTCCGAAGCTTTCTTT.

The CDR3 reads CASSLGLMGGDRGAFF. The CDR3 bases are TGCGCCAGCAGCTTGGGATTGATGGGTGGGGATAGGGGAGCTTTCTTT. This chain links TRBV5-1 with TRBJ1-1, with a possible D match to TRBD1 (5 bases). Looked up from germline, CDR1 is SGHRS and CDR2 is YFSETQ. CDR3 length: 16 residues. Trimming shortened V by 0 bases and J by 10 bases, and 22 bases separated the two germline ends.

The chain carries TRBV7-8 and TRBJ2-7; perhaps TRBD1 as D (5 bases). V lost 5 bases, J lost 4 bases, and 9 bases lay in between. Germline values: CDR1 SGHVS, CDR2 FQNEAQ. The CDR3 covers 12 residues. The CDR3: CASSPDRYEQYF. CDR3 in DNA: TGTGCCAGCAGCCCTGACAGATACGAGCAGTACTTC.

The rearrangement uses TRBV28 and TRBJ1-1, with D unresolved. Germline lookup yields CDR1 MDHEN and CDR2 SYDVKM. CDR3 length equals 14 residues. Trimming removed 5 bases at V and 3 bases at J, with 13 bases between. For the CDR3, the DNA is TGTGCCAGCAGTCATGGCCCTCGGGACACTGAAGCTTTCTTT. This sequence encodes CASSHGPRDTEAFF.

This rearrangement joins TRBV5-1 to TRBJ2-2; 7 positions agree with TRBD2. Germline assignment: CDR1 SGHRS and CDR2 YFSETQ. There are 16 residues in the CDR3. Trimming took 0 bases from V and 1 from J; bases not matched to a gene: 3. CDR3 in amino acids: CASSLVGGMNTGELFF. DNA for the CDR3: TGCGCCAGCAGCTTGGTGGGAGGGATGAACACCGGGGAGCTGTTTTTT.

The chain has TRBV5-8 and TRBJ1-5, with D perhaps TRBD1 (6 bases). Germline CDR1 and CDR2: SGHTS and YDEGEE. Trimming took 3 bases from V and 6 from J, leaving 19 bases between them. The CDR3 length is 16 residues. In DNA form, the CDR3 reads TGTGCCAGCAGCTCGTCTACCAAACAGGGAAGTCAGCCCCAGCATTTT. It specifies CASSSSTKQGSQPQHF.

This clone was found once. The chain has TRBV30 and TRBJ1-2; 9 bases align to TRBD1. Germline loops: CDR1 GTSNPN, CDR2 SVGIG (reference sequence). The CDR3 is 15 residues long. Unmatched junction bases numbered 12, after V lost 8 bases and J lost 2 bases. DNA of the CDR3: TGTGCCGGAACAAAACAACAGGGGGCCAACTATGGCTACACCTTC. Its translation: CAGTKQQGANYGYTF.

This chain connects TRBV18 to TRBJ1-4, with a tentative D call TRBD1 (5 bases). V dropped 6 bases and J dropped 7 bases, with 12 bases sitting between them. Germline V gives CDR1 KGHSH, CDR2 LQKENI. This CDR3 spans 13 amino acids. CDR3 sequence reads: CASSLSTGEKLFF. CDR3 DNA sequence: TGTGCCAGCTCCCTCTCTACAGGTGAAAAACTGTTTTTT.

The rearrangement joins TRBV28 to TRBJ2-5; the D gene is possibly TRBD2 (6 bases). The CDR3 loop spans 15 amino acids. CDR1 and CDR2 (germline): MDHEN, SYDVKM. The germline V and J ends were trimmed by 4 bases and 1 base, with 13 bases remaining between them. CDR3 coding DNA: TGTGCCAGCAGTTACCTGGATAGCGGCCAAGAGACCCAGTACTTC. This gives the protein CASSYLDSGQETQYF.

The chain joins TRBV2 to TRBJ2-7; D is unresolved. The germline gives CDR1 SNHLY, CDR2 FYNNEI. The CDR3 runs 11 residues. V lost 8 bases and J 1 base, leaving 6 bases between the germline ends. CDR3 protein: CASGASYEQYF. The CDR3 nucleotides are TGTGCCAGCGGAGCATCCTACGAGCAGTACTTC.

The chain couples TRBV3-1 (or the pseudogene TRBV3-2) to TRBJ1-5; D is ambiguous. V was pared by 1 base and J by 9 bases, with 13 bases between. This CDR3 has 14 residues. CDR1 is LGHDT, CDR2 YNNKEL, per germline (reference sequence). The CDR3 protein is CASSQGYPQSPQHF. CDR3 bases: TGTGCCAGCAGCCAAGGATATCCGCAGTCGCCCCAGCATTTT.

This chain links TRBV18 with TRBJ1-1; D might be TRBD1 (5 bases). From germline, CDR1 is KGHSH and CDR2 LQKENI. The germline V and J ends were trimmed by 2 bases and 1 base, with 11 bases remaining between them. CDR3 length: 15 amino acids. In DNA, the CDR3 is TGTGCCAGCTCACCAATACAGGAACCGAACACTGAAGCTTTCTTT. Protein product: CASSPIQEPNTEAFF.

V and J are TRBV9 and TRBJ2-3; TRBD2 agrees at 16 bases. After removal of 3 bases from V and 1 base from J, the junction contained 2 bases not matched to a gene. Per germline, CDR1 SGDLS and CDR2 YYNGEE. The length of the CDR3 is 17 residues. The CDR3 nucleotides read TGTGCCAGCAGCGCGGGACTAGCGGGGGGGGGCACAGATACGCAGTATTTT. The encoded protein is CASSAGLAGGGTDTQYF.

The CDR3 DNA follows: TGTGCCAGCAGCTCCGGGACAGGCTTCCAAGAGACCCAGTACTTC. It is translated as CASSSGTGFQETQYF. The chain is built from TRBV7-9 and TRBJ2-5; 8 bases agree with TRBD1. The CDR3 is made up of 15 amino acids. Germline CDR1 and CDR2: SEHNR and FQNEAQ (reference sequence). J gave up 1 base and V 4 bases, and 5 bases lay outside the gene matches.

The chain employs TRBV10-3 and TRBJ2-5, with TRBD1 matching over 7 bases. V gave up 0 bases and J gave up 6 bases; unmatched junction bases: 7. The CDR3 is made up of 15 amino acids. Germline CDR1 reads ENHRY; CDR2 reads SYGVKD. CDR3 protein: CAISESNGQAKTQYF. CDR3 coding DNA: TGTGCCATCAGTGAGTCTAACGGACAGGCGAAGACCCAGTACTTC.

The chain carries TRBV2 and TRBJ2-7, with 7 nucleotides matching TRBD2. The J segment lost 4 bases and the V segment lost 3 bases, leaving 9 bases of the junction unmatched. The germline V gene encodes CDR1 SNHLY and CDR2 FYNNEI. The CDR3 covers 15 residues. The CDR3 is CASSDSRPGGYEQYF. The CDR3 DNA reads TGTGCCAGCAGTGACAGCCGCCCGGGAGGTTACGAGCAGTACTTC.

This clone came up once. V gene TRBV6-5 combines with J gene TRBJ1-3, with D possibly being TRBD1 (6 bases). CDR1 is MNHEY, CDR2 SVGAGI, per germline. Trimming removed 6 bases at V and 2 bases at J, with 14 bases between. The CDR3 is made up of 15 amino acids. CDR3 DNA sequence: TGTGCCAGCAGCCCAGGACAGCTCGCTGGAAACACCATATATTTT. Translation gives CASSPGQLAGNTIYF.

The V call is TRBV25-1, the J call TRBJ2-3, with 9 nucleotides matching TRBD2. Trimming at V came to 1 base and at J to 3 bases, leaving 5 bases not matched to a gene. From germline, CDR1 is MGHDK and CDR2 SYGVNS. CDR3 size: 16 residues. CDR3 in DNA: TGTGCCAGCAGTGAATTCCGTAGCGGGAGAACAGATACGCAGTATTTT. This translates into CASSEFRSGRTDTQYF.

This clone was detected only a few times. The chain carries TRBV7-6 and TRBJ1-3; 8 bases are a match to TRBD1. Trimming took 5 bases from V and 2 from J; bases not matched to a gene: 8. The CDR3 is 16 amino acids. Germline V gene lookup returns CDR1 SGHVS and CDR2 FNYEAQ. The CDR3 protein is CASSRDTTGAGNTIYF. The CDR3, as DNA: TGTGCCAGCAGCAGAGACACGACAGGGGCTGGAAACACCATATATTTT.

The V and J genes are TRBV6-5 and TRBJ1-2; the match to TRBD1 covers 10 bases. The length of the CDR3 is 13 residues. Per the germline V gene, CDR1 is MNHEY and CDR2 is SVGAGI. V lost 6 bases and J lost 4; bases outside the gene matches: 2. CDR3 amino acids: CASRGDRGYGYTF. Written as DNA, the CDR3 is TGTGCCAGCAGGGGGGACAGGGGCTATGGCTACACCTTC.